The 13 T cell receptor beta chains below come from one sample, sequenced in a study of blood T cell repertoires in COVID-19. Here immunoSEQ multiplex PCR was the method, and the copy in TCRdb shows in-frame clones only, minus some. Here the sample spans approximately 500,000 clones, 89% being singletons. Sequences were obtained from peripheral blood. The receptors stem from a man between 18 and 35 years old with COVID-19, enrolled during active disease.

The J gene is TRBJ2-1, the V gene TRBV5-6; tentatively, D is TRBD1 (5 bases). Germline CDR1 is SGHDT and CDR2 is YYEEEE. The V end was cut by 10 bases, the J end by 0 bases, with 17 bases between. The CDR3 is made up of 15 amino acids. The CDR3, as DNA: TGTGCCGCCTCCAGGGCGCCAGCCTCCTACAATGAGCAGTTCTTC. Protein: CAASRAPASYNEQFF.

This chain connects TRBV5-4 to TRBJ2-7; no reliable D call. Germline V gives CDR1 SGHNT, CDR2 YYREEE (reference sequence). V was cut by 4 bases and J by 2 bases, with 19 bases left in between. CDR3 size: 16 residues. DNA of the CDR3: TGTGCCAGCAGCCCTACTTCCAGCGTCGAGACCTACGAGCAGTACTTC. This gives the protein CASSPTSSVETYEQYF.

The chain links TRBV19 to TRBJ2-2, with a tentative D call TRBD2 (5 bases). Germline V gene lookup returns CDR1 LNHDA and CDR2 SQIVND (reference sequence). Trimming cost V 4 bases and J 1 base, with 7 bases left between them. This CDR3 spans 14 amino acids. The CDR3 bases are TGTGCCAGTAGTAGCCGGGGGAACACCGGGGAGCTGTTTTTT. Translating gives CASSSRGNTGELFF.

This clone was seen only a few times. The V call is TRBV6-1, the J call TRBJ1-2; no clear D gene. CDR1 and CDR2 from the germline V gene are MNHNS and SASEGT. V was cut by 3 bases and J by 1 base, with 12 bases left in between. The CDR3 is made up of 15 amino acids. The CDR3 reads CASSDLPGDNYGYTF. CDR3 nucleotides: TGTGCCAGCAGTGACCTGCCGGGTGATAACTATGGCTACACCTTC.

This chain links TRBV6-6 with TRBJ1-5; maybe TRBD1 (5 bases). V lost 6 bases and J 3 bases, leaving 12 bases between the germline ends. Looked up from germline, CDR1 is MNHNY and CDR2 is SVGAGI (reference sequence). The CDR3 is 14 residues long. The CDR3 DNA reads as TGTGCCAGCAGCCCCGGACATTCCAATCAGCCCCAGCATTTT. Its translation: CASSPGHSNQPQHF.

A few counts support this clone. This sequence joins TRBV5-5 and TRBJ1-6, with D possibly being TRBD1 (6 bases). Trimming shortened V by 0 bases and J by 7 bases, and 17 bases separated the two germline ends. The CDR3 is 17 amino acids. The germline CDR1 and CDR2 sequences are SGHKS and YYEKEE (reference sequence). CDR3 DNA sequence: TGTGCCAGCAGCTTGGGGAACAGGGACCTTAGGAATTCACCCCTCCACTTT. Amino acid sequence: CASSLGNRDLRNSPLHF.

The J gene is TRBJ2-1, the V gene TRBV5-1; 8 nucleotides align to TRBD2. The CDR3 has 15 residues. CDR1 SGHRS and CDR2 YFSETQ come from the germline V gene. Unmatched junction bases numbered 10, after V lost 7 bases and J lost 4 bases. CDR3 coding DNA: TGCGCCAGCGGCCCGGGTAGCGGGACATACAATGAGCAGTTCTTC. Its protein product is CASGPGSGTYNEQFF.

This sequence joins TRBV6-4 and TRBJ2-2; 7 bases line up with TRBD2. V gave up 5 bases and J gave up 3 bases; unmatched junction bases: 9. The CDR3 length is 16 residues. The germline V gene encodes CDR1 MRHNA and CDR2 SNTAGT. In DNA, the CDR3 is TGTGCCAGCAGTTCCCAGGGAGGGACTTACACCGGGGAGCTGTTTTTT. Its protein is CASSSQGGTYTGELFF.

The genes are TRBV5-6 and TRBJ2-1; D perhaps matches TRBD1 (5 bases). With 1 base removed from V and 3 bases from J, the gap between germline ends came to 11 bases. Germline-derived CDR1 and CDR2 are SGHDT and YYEEEE. This CDR3 has 15 residues. The CDR3 protein is CASSLWAGNYNEQFF. As DNA, the CDR3 is TGTGCCAGCAGCTTGTGGGCAGGGAACTACAATGAGCAGTTCTTC.

The chain is built from TRBV21-1 and TRBJ1-2; no DNA check was done on the table's D call, TRBD1. TRBV21-1 is termed a pseudogene. The CDR3 is 14 residues long. CDR3 protein: CASSKRGFVYGYTF. CDR3 DNA: TGTGCCAGCAGCAAAAGGGGGTTTGTGTATGGCTACACCTTC.

CDR3 DNA: TGTGCCAGCAGCCAAGACGCGCCGAACACTGAAGCTTTCTTT. This translates into CASSQDAPNTEAFF. The rearrangement uses TRBV14 and TRBJ1-1; D remains unclear. Trimming shortened V by 0 bases and J by 1 base, and 6 bases separated the two germline ends. The CDR3 length is 14 residues. Germline CDR1 SGHDN, CDR2 FVKESK.

The chain has TRBV5-1 and TRBJ2-5, with 10 bases matching TRBD2. The CDR3 covers 15 residues. Germline assignment: CDR1 SGHRS and CDR2 YFSETQ. V dropped 4 bases and J dropped 4; count of bases not matched to a gene: 7. CDR3 DNA: TGCGCCAGCAGCGCAGCGGGAGGGCGGGGAGAGACCCAGTACTTC. Translating it yields CASSAAGGRGETQYF.

The chain is built from TRBV7-2 and TRBJ2-1; a possible D gene is TRBD2 (5 bases). This CDR3 has 15 amino acids. Deletions cut 2 bases from V and 4 bases from J, with 12 bases between. Germline CDR1 is SGHTA and CDR2 is FQGNSA. CDR3 in DNA: TGTGCCAGCAGCTTACCGGACTTAGGGTACAATGAGCAGTTCTTC. It encodes CASSLPDLGYNEQFF.